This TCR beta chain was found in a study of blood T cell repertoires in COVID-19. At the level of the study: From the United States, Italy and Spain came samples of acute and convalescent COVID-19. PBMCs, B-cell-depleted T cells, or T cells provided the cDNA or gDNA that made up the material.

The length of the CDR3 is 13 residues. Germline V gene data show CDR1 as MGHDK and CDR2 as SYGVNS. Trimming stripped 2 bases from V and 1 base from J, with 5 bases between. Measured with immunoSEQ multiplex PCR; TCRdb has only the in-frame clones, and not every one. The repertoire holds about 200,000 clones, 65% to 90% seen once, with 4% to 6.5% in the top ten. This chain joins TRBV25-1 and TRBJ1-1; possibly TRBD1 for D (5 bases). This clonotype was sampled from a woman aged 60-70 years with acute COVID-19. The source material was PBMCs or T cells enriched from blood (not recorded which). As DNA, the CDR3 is TGTGCCAGCAGTGAAAGGGGGAACACTGAAGCTTTCTTT. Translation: CASSERGNTEAFF. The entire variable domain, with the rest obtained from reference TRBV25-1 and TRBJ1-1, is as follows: EADIYQTPRYLVIGTGKKITLECSQTMGHDKMYWYQQDPGMELHLIHYSYGVNSTEKGDLSSESTVSRIRTEHFPLTLESARPSHTSQYLCASSERGNTEAFFGQGTRLTVV.